Shown below are 21 T cell receptor beta chains from a single sample sequenced in a study of T cells of healthy individuals. TCRdb analysed the 5' RACE reads with MiXCR anew, one entry per CDR3 protein. The repertoire includes 65,000 to 95,000 distinct CDR3 sequences, roughly 5.1% of them detected once, and about 7.5% sits in the top ten. The receptors shown here come from a female donor in good health.

This clonotype was recorded a few times. CDR3 bases: TGTGCCAGCTCTTCACAGGGTAATAAACATCAGCCCCAGCATTTT. It is translated as CASSSQGNKHQPQHF. This chain connects TRBV28 to TRBJ1-5, with a tentative D call TRBD1 (6 bases). Trimming pared 8 bases from V and 5 bases from J, leaving 19 bases between. CDR1 and CDR2 from the germline V gene are MDHEN and SYDVKM. The CDR3 is 15 residues long.

In this sample, this clonotype turned up a few times. The chain combines TRBV20-1 with TRBJ2-1; TRBD2 aligns across 8 bases. The germline V gene encodes CDR1 DFQATT and CDR2 SNEGSKA (reference sequence). The CDR3 extends over 12 amino acids. V gave up 3 bases and J gave up 8 bases; unmatched junction bases: 3. The CDR3 nucleotides are TGCAGTGCTAGCGGGAGGGCCGATGAGCAGTTCTTC. This sequence encodes CSASGRADEQFF.

Only a few counts were recorded for this clonotype. The rearrangement uses TRBV6-2 or TRBV6-3 and TRBJ1-2; D is unclear. Per the germline V gene, CDR1 is MNHEY and CDR2 is SVGEGT. There are 16 residues in the CDR3. V shed 6 bases and J shed 2 bases, with 19 bases lying between them. The chain's CDR3 is CASSYPLQEPNYGYTF. The CDR3 nucleotides are TGTGCCAGCAGCTACCCTCTCCAGGAGCCCAACTATGGCTACACCTTC.

Ten or more counts support this clonotype. Here the CDR3 DNA reads TGCAGCGTGCAAGGCGTGGAGGGGGTTCATACTGAAGCTTTCTTT. Its translation: CSVQGVEGVHTEAFF. The rearrangement links TRBV29-1 to TRBJ1-1; perhaps TRBD1 as D (6 bases). The germline CDR1 and CDR2 sequences are SQVTM and ANQGSEA. The CDR3 covers 15 residues. V shed 6 bases and J shed 5 bases, with 22 bases lying between them.

This clonotype was seen many times. CDR3 DNA: TGCGCCAGCAGCCAAGAAATGATAGTCCAGGGGGCGGGAAAACTGTTTTTT. Encoded protein: CASSQEMIVQGAGKLFF. The rearrangement links TRBV4-3 to TRBJ1-4, with 8 positions matching TRBD1. V shed 0 bases and J 10 bases; nucleotides not matched to a gene: 13. The CDR3 loop spans 17 amino acids. The germline V gene has CDR1 LGHNA and CDR2 YSLEER.

This chain joins TRBV5-1 and TRBJ1-1; D possibly corresponds to TRBD1 (5 bases). Germline V gene sequence: CDR1 SGHRS, CDR2 YFSETQ. The CDR3 sequence is 13 residues long. Trimming pared 4 bases from V and 4 bases from J, leaving 11 bases between. CDR3 sequence reads: CASSPGHSTEAFF. The DNA for the CDR3 is TGCGCCAGCAGCCCCGGACATTCCACTGAAGCTTTCTTT.

This clonotype has ten or more counts. The chain couples TRBV6-5 to TRBJ1-1; 7 nucleotides agree with TRBD1. Per germline, CDR1 MNHEY and CDR2 SVGAGI. The CDR3 length is 14 residues. The junction had 5 bases not matched to a gene; V was cut back by 2 bases and J by 5 bases. The CDR3, as DNA: TGTGCCAGCAGTTACGGCAGGGGGAATACTGAAGCTTTCTTT. The encoded protein is CASSYGRGNTEAFF.

A few counts support this clonotype. The CDR3 nucleotides are TGTGCCAGCAGCTTGTTGACCCCCGCTAACTATGGCTACACCTTC. Its translation is CASSLLTPANYGYTF. The rearrangement links TRBV7-9 to TRBJ1-2, with D hard to call. This CDR3 has 15 residues. The V gene's germline CDR1 is SEHNR and CDR2 FQNEAQ (reference sequence). Trimming left V 3 bases short and J 0 bases short, with 11 bases between.

The rearrangement joins TRBV18 to TRBJ1-2; D ambiguous. Between the trimmed V and J ends, which lost 2 bases and 4 bases, there was a span of 5 bases. The CDR3 is made up of 12 amino acids. CDR1 is KGHSH, CDR2 LQKENI, per germline. The CDR3 nucleotides are TGTGCCAGCTCACCAACCACCTATGGCTACACCTTC. Translating gives CASSPTTYGYTF.

The V gene is TRBV11-1, the J gene TRBJ1-2; 7 positions agree with TRBD1. Germline CDR1 SGHAT, CDR2 FQDESV (reference sequence). The CDR3 contains 14 residues. The V and J ends lost 4 bases and 4 bases, in that order; junction bases with no gene match: 6. CDR3 sequence: CASSSDRTGYGYTF. CDR3 coding DNA: TGTGCCAGCAGCTCGGACAGGACCGGCTATGGCTACACCTTC. Supplemented by reference TRBV11-1 and TRBJ1-2, the full variable domain reads EAEVAQSPRYKITEKSQAVAFWCDPISGHATLYWYRQILGQGPELLVQFQDESVVDDSQLPKDRFSAERLKGVDSTLKIQPAELGDSAMYLCASSSDRTGYGYTFGSGTRLTVV.

The chain joins TRBV11-2 to TRBJ1-2, with D perhaps matching TRBD1 (6 bases). V shed 4 bases and J shed 2 bases, with 11 bases lying between them. Germline CDR1 and CDR2: SGHAT and FQNNGV. This CDR3 spans 14 amino acids. The CDR3 nucleotides read TGTGCCAGCAGCTCAGACGGACAGAACTATGGCTACACCTTC. Protein: CASSSDGQNYGYTF.

This clonotype was seen many times. The V gene is TRBV7-2, the J gene TRBJ2-1; D not resolved. Germline V gene sequence: CDR1 SGHTA, CDR2 FQGNSA. The length of the CDR3 is 13 residues. V lost 1 base and J 7 bases, leaving 8 bases between the germline ends. The chain's CDR3 is CASSLGHGNEQFF. CDR3 DNA sequence: TGTGCCAGCAGCTTAGGTCATGGGAATGAGCAGTTCTTC.

In its sample, this clonotype was seen many times. In DNA, the CDR3 is TGTGCCAGCAGTTTGCTTGGGGGGGTTGGGCAGCCCCAGCATTTT. Translation gives CASSLLGGVGQPQHF. The rearrangement links TRBV12-3 or TRBV12-4 to TRBJ1-5; maybe TRBD1 (5 bases). The CDR3 sequence is 15 residues long. V was shortened by 3 bases and J by 7 bases, with 16 bases between the two germline ends.

CDR3 nucleotides: TGTGCCAGCAGTGCCCTAGCGGGAGGGCCTTACGAGCAGTACTTC. It specifies CASSALAGGPYEQYF. The rearrangement uses TRBV6-6 and TRBJ2-7; TRBD2 agrees at 12 bases. The CDR3 contains 15 residues. Germline loops: CDR1 MNHNY, CDR2 SVGAGI (reference sequence). The J segment lost 4 bases and the V segment lost 5 bases, leaving 6 bases of the junction unmatched.

The V call is TRBV10-3, the J call TRBJ1-1; D is unresolved. The CDR3 runs 13 residues. Germline loops: CDR1 ENHRY, CDR2 SYGVKD. With 0 bases removed from V and 5 bases from J, the gap between germline ends came to 7 bases. CDR3 DNA: TGTGCCATCAGTGAGTCTTATGATACTGAAGCTTTCTTT. This codes for CAISESYDTEAFF.

This clonotype came up many times. This sequence joins TRBV29-1 and TRBJ2-1; 12 bases are shared with TRBD2. Germline trimming cut 6 bases from V and 3 bases from J; bases unmatched to any gene: 9. Germline CDR1 reads SQVTM; CDR2 reads ANQGSEA. The CDR3 has 16 residues. The CDR3: CSVVPGLAGVYNEQFF. The DNA for the CDR3 is TGCAGCGTGGTTCCGGGACTAGCGGGTGTCTACAATGAGCAGTTCTTC.

This clonotype was seen repeatedly, ten times or more. The gene calls are TRBV6-5 and TRBJ2-7, with 9 bases lining up with TRBD1. Germline V lookup: CDR1 MNHEY, CDR2 SVGAGI. The CDR3 sequence is 15 residues long. V shed 6 bases, J shed 3 bases, and the junction held 9 bases outside the gene matches. Here the CDR3 reads CASRRAGQGFYEQYF. CDR3 DNA: TGTGCCAGCAGGAGAGCGGGACAGGGTTTCTACGAGCAGTACTTC.

This clonotype was recorded many times. J is TRBJ2-7 and V is TRBV20-1; 12 bases are a match to TRBD2. The CDR3 consists of 16 residues. Germline values: CDR1 DFQATT, CDR2 SNEGSKA (reference sequence). After removal of 7 bases from V and 8 bases from J, the junction contained 18 bases not matched to a gene. The CDR3 region has the DNA TGCAGTGTCCCGACTAGCGGGAGTTCCGCGGTTGGGAAGCAGTACTTC. It encodes CSVPTSGSSAVGKQYF.

This clonotype has a count of ten or more. This sequence joins TRBV27 and TRBJ2-7, with TRBD1 identical over 8 bases. The CDR3 totals 11 residues. CDR1 and CDR2 from the germline V gene are MNHEY and SMNVEV (reference sequence). Trimming at V came to 5 bases and at J to 11 bases, leaving 5 bases not matched to a gene. CDR3 DNA: TGTGCCAGCAGTGGGAGGACAGGGAAGTACTTC. Encoded protein: CASSGRTGKYF.

This clonotype occurred once. This may arise from a read error, as a much more abundant clone is one base away. The chain links TRBV18 to TRBJ2-7; 7 bases align to TRBD2. Germline V CDR1 and CDR2: KGHSH, LQKENI. This CDR3 region has 15 residues. For the CDR3, the DNA is TGTACCAGCTCACCATCTAGCGGCCCAGGGTACGAGCAGTACTTC. Its protein is CTSSPSSGPGYEQYF. Drawing the rest from reference TRBV18 and TRBJ2-7, the complete variable domain is NAGVMQNPRHLVRRRGQEARLRCSPMKGHSHVYWYRQLPEEGLKFMVYLQKENIIDESGMPKERFSAEFPKEGPSILRIQQVVRGDSAAYFCTSSPSSGPGYEQYFGPGTRLTVT.

This clonotype was observed at least ten times. The chain recombines TRBV6-6 with TRBJ2-3, with 11 bases lining up with TRBD2. The length of the CDR3 is 18 residues. The germline gives CDR1 MNHNY, CDR2 SVGAGI (reference sequence). The V gene end was trimmed by 3 bases and the J gene end by 7 bases; junction bases not matched to a gene: 15. CDR3 sequence reads: CASSYRSRTSGLGNTQYF. The CDR3 nucleotides are TGTGCCAGCAGTTATCGCTCTCGGACTAGCGGGCTGGGTAATACGCAGTATTTT.